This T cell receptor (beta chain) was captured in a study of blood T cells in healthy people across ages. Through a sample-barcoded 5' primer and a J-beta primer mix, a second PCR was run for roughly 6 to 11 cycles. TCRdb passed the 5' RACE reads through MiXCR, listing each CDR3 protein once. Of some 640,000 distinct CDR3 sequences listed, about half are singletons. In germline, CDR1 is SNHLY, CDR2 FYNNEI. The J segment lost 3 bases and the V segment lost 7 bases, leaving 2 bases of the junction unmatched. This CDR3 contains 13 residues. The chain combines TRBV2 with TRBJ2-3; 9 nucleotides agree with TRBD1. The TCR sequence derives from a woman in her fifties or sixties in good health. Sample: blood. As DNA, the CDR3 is TGTGCCAGCACCGGGACAGGGACAGATACGCAGTATTTT. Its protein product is CASTGTGTDTQYF.